This T cell receptor beta chain comes out of a study of shared clonotypes between healthy human individuals. This clone was picked up a small number of times. Its antigen is unknown. Study results and limitations: Clonotype sharing levels among donors were expected to vary with sequencing depth. Among the subsets, naive ones generally showed larger estimated richness than memory ones.

This CDR3 contains 17 residues. Germline V gene data show CDR1 as LNHDA and CDR2 as SQIVND (reference sequence). V trimming: 4 bases; J trimming: 2 bases; junction bases outside the gene matches: 13. Libraries were prepared by immunoSEQ multiplex PCR; TCRdb keeps only in-frame clonotypes and omits some of them. Altogether some 630,000 clones are present, roughly 78% being singletons, with the ten largest covering approximately 2%. Donors had no recently reported acute infections or vaccinations and were HIV-negative. V and J are TRBV19 and TRBJ2-5; 7 positions match TRBD2. The sequence derives from a woman aged 30 to 39 in good health. Sample: memory CD4+ T cells sorted from blood. Subset in this sample: CD45RA-negative fraction. Written as DNA, the CDR3 is TGTGCCAGTAGTACAGGGAGGGACCCGAATACTCAAGAGACCCAGTACTTC. This codes for CASSTGRDPNTQETQYF.